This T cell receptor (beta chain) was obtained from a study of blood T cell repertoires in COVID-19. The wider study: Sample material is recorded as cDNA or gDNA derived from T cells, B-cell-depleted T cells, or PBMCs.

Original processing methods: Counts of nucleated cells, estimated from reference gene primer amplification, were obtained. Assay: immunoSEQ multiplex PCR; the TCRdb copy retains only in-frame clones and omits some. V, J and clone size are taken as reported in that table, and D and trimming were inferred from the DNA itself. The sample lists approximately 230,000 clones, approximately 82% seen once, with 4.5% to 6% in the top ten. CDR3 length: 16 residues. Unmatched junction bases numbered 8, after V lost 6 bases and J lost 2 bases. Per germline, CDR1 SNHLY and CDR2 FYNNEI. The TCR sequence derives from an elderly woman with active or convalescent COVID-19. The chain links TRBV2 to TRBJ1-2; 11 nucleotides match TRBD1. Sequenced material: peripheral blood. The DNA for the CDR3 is TGTGCCAGCAGGACCGGGACAGGGGGAATCAACTATGGCTACACCTTC. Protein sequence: CASRTGTGGINYGYTF.